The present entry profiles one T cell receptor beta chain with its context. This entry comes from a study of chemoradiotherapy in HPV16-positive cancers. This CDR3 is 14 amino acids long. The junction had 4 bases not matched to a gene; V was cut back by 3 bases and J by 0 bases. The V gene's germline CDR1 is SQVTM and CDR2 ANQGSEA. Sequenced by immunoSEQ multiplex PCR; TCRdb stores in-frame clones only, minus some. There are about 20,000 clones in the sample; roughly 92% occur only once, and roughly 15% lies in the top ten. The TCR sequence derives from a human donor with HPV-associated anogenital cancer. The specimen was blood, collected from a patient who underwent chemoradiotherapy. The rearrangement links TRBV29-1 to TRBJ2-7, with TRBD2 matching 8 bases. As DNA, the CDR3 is TGCAGCGTTGATGGCCGGGGGGGCTCCTACGAGCAGTACTTC. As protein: CSVDGRGGSYEQYF.